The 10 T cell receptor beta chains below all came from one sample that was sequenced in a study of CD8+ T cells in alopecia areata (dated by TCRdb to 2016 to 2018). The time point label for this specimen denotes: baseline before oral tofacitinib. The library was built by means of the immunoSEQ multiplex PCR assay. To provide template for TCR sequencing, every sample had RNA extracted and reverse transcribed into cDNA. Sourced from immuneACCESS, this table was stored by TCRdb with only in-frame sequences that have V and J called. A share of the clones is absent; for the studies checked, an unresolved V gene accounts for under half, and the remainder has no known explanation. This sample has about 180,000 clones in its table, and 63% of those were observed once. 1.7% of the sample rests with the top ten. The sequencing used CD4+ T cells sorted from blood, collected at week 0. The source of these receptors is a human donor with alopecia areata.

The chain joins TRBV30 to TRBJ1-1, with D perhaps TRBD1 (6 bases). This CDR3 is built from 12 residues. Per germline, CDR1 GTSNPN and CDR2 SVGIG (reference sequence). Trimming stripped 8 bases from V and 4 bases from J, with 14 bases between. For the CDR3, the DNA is TGTGCCCAGAACAGGGAAGGCACTGAAGCTTTCTTT. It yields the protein CAQNREGTEAFF.

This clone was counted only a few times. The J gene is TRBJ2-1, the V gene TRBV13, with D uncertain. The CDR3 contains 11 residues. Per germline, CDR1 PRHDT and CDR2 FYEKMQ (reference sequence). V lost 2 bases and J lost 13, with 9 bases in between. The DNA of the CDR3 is TGTGCCAGCAGCTTAACCCTAGAACAGTTCTTC. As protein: CASSLTLEQFF.

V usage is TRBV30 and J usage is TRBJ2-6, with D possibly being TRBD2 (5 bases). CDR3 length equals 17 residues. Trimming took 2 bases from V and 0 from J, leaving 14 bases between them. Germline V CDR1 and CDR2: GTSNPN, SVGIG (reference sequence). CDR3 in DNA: TGTGCCTGGAGTATCCCGGGATCGCCCTCTGGGGCCAACGTCCTGACTTTC. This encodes CAWSIPGSPSGANVLTF.

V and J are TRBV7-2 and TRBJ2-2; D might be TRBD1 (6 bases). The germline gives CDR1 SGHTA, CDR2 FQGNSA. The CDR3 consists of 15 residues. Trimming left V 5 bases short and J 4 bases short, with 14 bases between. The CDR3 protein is CASSLTLDSTGELFF. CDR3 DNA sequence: TGTGCCAGCAGCCTAACCCTGGACAGCACCGGGGAGCTGTTTTTT.

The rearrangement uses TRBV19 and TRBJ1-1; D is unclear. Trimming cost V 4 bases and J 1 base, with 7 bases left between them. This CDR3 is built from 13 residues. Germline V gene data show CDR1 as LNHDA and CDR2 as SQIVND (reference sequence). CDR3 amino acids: CASSTLTNTEAFF. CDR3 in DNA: TGTGCCAGTAGTACATTAACGAACACTGAAGCTTTCTTT. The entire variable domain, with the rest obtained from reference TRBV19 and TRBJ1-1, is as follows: DGGITQSPKYLFRKEGQNVTLSCEQNLNHDAMYWYRQDPGQGLRLIYYSQIVNDFQKGDIAEGYSVSREKKESFPLTVTSAQKNPTAFYLCASSTLTNTEAFFGQGTRLTVV.

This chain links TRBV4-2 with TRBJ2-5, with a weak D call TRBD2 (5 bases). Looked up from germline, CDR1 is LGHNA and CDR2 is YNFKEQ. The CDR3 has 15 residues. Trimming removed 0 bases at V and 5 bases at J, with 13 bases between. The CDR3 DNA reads TGTGCCAGCAGCCAAGATCCGGGGTCGTTTGAGACCCAGTACTTC. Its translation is CASSQDPGSFETQYF.

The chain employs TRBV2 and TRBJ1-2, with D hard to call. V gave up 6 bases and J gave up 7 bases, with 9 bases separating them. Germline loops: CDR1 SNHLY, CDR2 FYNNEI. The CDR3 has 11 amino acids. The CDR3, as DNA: TGTGCCAGCAGGCCGCTGGGTGGCTACACCTTC. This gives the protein CASRPLGGYTF.

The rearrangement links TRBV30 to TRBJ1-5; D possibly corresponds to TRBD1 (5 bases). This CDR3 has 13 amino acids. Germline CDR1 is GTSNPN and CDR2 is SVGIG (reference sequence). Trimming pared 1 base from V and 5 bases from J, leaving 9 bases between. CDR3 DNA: TGTGCCTGGAGTGACAGGTACGATCAGCCCCAGCATTTT. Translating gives CAWSDRYDQPQHF.

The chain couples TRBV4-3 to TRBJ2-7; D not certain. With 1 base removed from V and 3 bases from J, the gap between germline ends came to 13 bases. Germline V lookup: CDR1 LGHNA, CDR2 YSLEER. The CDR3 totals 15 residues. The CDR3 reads CASSQGAGRSYEQYF. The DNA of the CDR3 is TGCGCCAGCAGCCAAGGGGCAGGCAGGAGCTACGAGCAGTACTTC.

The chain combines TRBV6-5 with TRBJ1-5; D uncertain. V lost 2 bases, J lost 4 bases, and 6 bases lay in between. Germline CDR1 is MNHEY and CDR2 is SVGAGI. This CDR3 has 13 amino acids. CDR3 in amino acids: CASSYVRNQPQHF. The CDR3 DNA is TGTGCCAGCAGTTACGTTAGGAATCAGCCCCAGCATTTT.